This passage covers 10 T cell receptor beta chains from one sample sequenced in a study of glioma-infiltrating T cells. The iRepertoire nested amplicon-rescue multiplex PCR amplified TCR alpha and beta CDR3s from RNA. TCRdb re-derived calls from the multiplex PCR reads in MiXCR, one entry per CDR3 protein. The sample lists around 150,000 distinct CDR3 sequences, about two fifths occurring once. Material for sequencing was glioma tissue, nonneoplastic brain tissue, or PBMCs (not recorded which). The receptors shown here come from a human donor with low-grade glioma or glioblastoma, undergoing nonglioma brain surgery, or in good health (not recorded which).

The V gene is TRBV5-1, the J gene TRBJ2-3; unclear D gene. Germline V CDR1 and CDR2: SGHRS, YFSETQ. V was pared by 4 bases and J by 0 bases, with 12 bases between. The length of the CDR3 is 15 residues. DNA of the CDR3: TGCGCCAGCAGCCCCGGCAGACCAAGCACAGATACGCAGTATTTT. It is translated as CASSPGRPSTDTQYF.

The rearrangement uses TRBV2 and TRBJ1-2, with D possibly being TRBD1 (5 bases). V lost 2 bases and J lost 3, with 16 bases in between. CDR3 length equals 16 residues. The germline V gene has CDR1 SNHLY and CDR2 FYNNEI. The CDR3 DNA follows: TGTGCCAGCAGTGAAACCGGACATGGATATGACTATGGCTACACCTTC. Its protein is CASSETGHGYDYGYTF.

This clonotype was seen a few times. This sequence joins TRBV20-1 and TRBJ1-3; no clear D gene. Germline CDR1 DFQATT, CDR2 SNEGSKA (reference sequence). V gave up 6 bases and J gave up 0 bases, with 12 bases separating them. This CDR3 is built from 14 residues. The DNA of the CDR3 is TGCAGTGCCCTGGGCCCCCGCTCTGGAAACACCATATATTTT. Its protein product is CSALGPRSGNTIYF.

This clonotype has more than one count but fewer than ten. The genes are TRBV6-6 and TRBJ1-1; 7 bases are a match to TRBD1. Per the germline V gene, CDR1 is MNHNY and CDR2 is SVGAGI (reference sequence). The CDR3 sequence is 14 residues long. The trim removed 6 bases at V and 1 base at J, leaving 5 bases unmatched. The CDR3 region is CASRVRGKNTEAFF. The CDR3 DNA reads TGTGCCAGCAGAGTCAGGGGGAAGAACACTGAAGCTTTCTTT.

For this clonotype: The junction departs from germline at one end; a sequencing error may be responsible. The V and J genes are TRBV7-2 and TRBJ1-1; tentatively, D is TRBD1 (5 bases). The germline V gene encodes CDR1 SGHTA and CDR2 FQGNSA. The CDR3 has 13 amino acids. This CDR3 reads CARSLNAGREAFF. The CDR3 DNA sequence: TGTGCCCGCAGCTTAAACGCAGGGCGCGAAGCTTTCTTT.

This clonotype was counted between two and nine times. The V gene is TRBV20-1, the J gene TRBJ1-6, with 7 nucleotides matching TRBD1. With V trimmed by 7 bases and J by 7 bases, 10 bases remained unmatched. The germline gives CDR1 DFQATT, CDR2 SNEGSKA (reference sequence). The CDR3 has 14 residues. The CDR3 loop reads CSGTSGTANSPLHF. CDR3 DNA: TGCAGTGGCACATCCGGGACAGCGAATTCACCCCTCCACTTT.

The chain recombines TRBV7-2 with TRBJ2-7, with 8 nucleotides matching TRBD2. This CDR3 is 15 amino acids long. Germline V gives CDR1 SGHTA, CDR2 FQGNSA. Germline trimming cut 5 bases from V and 3 bases from J; bases unmatched to any gene: 9. Written as DNA, the CDR3 is TGTGCCAGCAGCCCTACTGGGACTAGGGGCTACGAGCAGTACTTC. It codes for CASSPTGTRGYEQYF.

This clonotype was found a few times. The chain couples TRBV5-1 to TRBJ2-1; 7 bases are shared with TRBD2. Germline values: CDR1 SGHRS, CDR2 YFSETQ. V gave up 4 bases and J gave up 5 bases; unmatched junction bases: 6. The CDR3 runs to 14 residues. CDR3 nucleotides: TGCGCCAGCAGCCGGCTAGCGGTGAACAATGAGCAGTTCTTC. Its protein product is CASSRLAVNNEQFF.

The chain combines TRBV6-1 with TRBJ1-5; D might be TRBD1 (5 bases). The CDR3 consists of 14 residues. Germline CDR1 reads MNHNS; CDR2 reads SASEGT. V gave up 7 bases and J gave up 4 bases, with 14 bases separating them. In DNA, the CDR3 is TGTGCCAGCACCGGGACCGGCCTTAATCAGCCCCAGCATTTT. The encoded protein is CASTGTGLNQPQHF.

In this sample, this clonotype turned up once. The CDR3 DNA sequence: TGCAGTGCTGCCTGGGACGTCTCCTACGAGCAGTACTTC. It is translated as CSAAWDVSYEQYF. The chain combines TRBV20-1 with TRBJ2-7; tentatively, D is TRBD1 or TRBD2 (5 bases each). The CDR3 is 13 amino acids. The germline V gene has CDR1 DFQATT and CDR2 SNEGSKA (reference sequence). Trimming pared 5 bases from V and 0 bases from J, leaving 11 bases between.